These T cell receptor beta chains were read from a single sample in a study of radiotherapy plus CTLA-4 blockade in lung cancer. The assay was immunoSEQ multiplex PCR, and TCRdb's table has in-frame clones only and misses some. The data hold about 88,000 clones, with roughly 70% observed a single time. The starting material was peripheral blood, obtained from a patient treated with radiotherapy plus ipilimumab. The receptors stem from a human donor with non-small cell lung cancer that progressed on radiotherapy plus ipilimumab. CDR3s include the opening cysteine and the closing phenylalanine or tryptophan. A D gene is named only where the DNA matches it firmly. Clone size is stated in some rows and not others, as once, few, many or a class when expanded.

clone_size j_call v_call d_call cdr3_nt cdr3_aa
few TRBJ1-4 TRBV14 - TGTGCCAGCAGCCAGGGTGGGGCTGAAAAACTGTTTTTT CASSQGGAEKLFF
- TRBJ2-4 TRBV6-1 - TGTGCCAGCAGCGAGGGACTAGCCAAAAACATTCAGTACTTC CASSEGLAKNIQYF
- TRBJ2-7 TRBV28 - TGTGCCAGCAGTTTAAAAGACCCAGGGATCAACGAGCAGTACTTC CASSLKDPGINEQYF
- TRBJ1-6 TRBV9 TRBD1 TGTGCCAGCAGCGTAGGGTATCGGGACAGGAGCCTAAAGTCACCCCTCCACTTT CASSVGYRDRSLKSPLHF
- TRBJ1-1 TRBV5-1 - TGCGCCAGCAGCTTGCAGACAGCATACCTCTCGAGGAACACTGAAGCTTTCTTT CASSLQTAYLSRNTEAFF
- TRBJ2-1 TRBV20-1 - TGCAGTGCTATCTCCGGGACGGAGTTCTTC CSAISGTEFF
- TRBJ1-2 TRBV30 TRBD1 TGTGCCTGGAGTTTTAAGGACAGGGTAGATGGCTACACCTTC CAWSFKDRVDGYTF
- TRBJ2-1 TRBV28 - TGTGCCAGCCGGAGAGGGGGTATCTACAATGAGCAGTTCTTC CASRRGGIYNEQFF
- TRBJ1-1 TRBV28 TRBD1 TGTGCCAGCAGTTTAGGGTTAGGGACAGGCTTGACTGAAGCTTTCTTT CASSLGLGTGLTEAFF
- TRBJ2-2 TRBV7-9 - TGTGCCAGCAGCCCGTCTGGGGAGCTGTTTTTT CASSPSGELFF
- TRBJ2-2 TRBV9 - TGTGCCAGCAGCTTTGGCCCGAACACCGGGGAGCTGTTTTTT CASSFGPNTGELFF
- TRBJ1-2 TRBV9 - TGTGCCAGCAGCCCAGACAGGAACTATGGCTACACCTTC CASSPDRNYGYTF
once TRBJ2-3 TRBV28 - TGTGCCAGCAGATCGCAAGATACGCAGTATTTT CASRSQDTQYF
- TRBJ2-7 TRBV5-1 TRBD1 TGCGCCAGCAGCTATAGACAGGGGCCCTACGAGCAGTACTTC CASSYRQGPYEQYF
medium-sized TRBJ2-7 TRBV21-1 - TGTGCCAGCAGCAAAGCATCCGGGTCCTACGAGCAGTACTTC CASSKASGSYEQYF
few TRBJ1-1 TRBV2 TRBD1 TGTGCCAGCAGCGACAGGGTGGGGAACACTGAAGCTTTCTTT CASSDRVGNTEAFF
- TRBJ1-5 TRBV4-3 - TGCGCCAGCAGCCAAGATAGGACACGTCCTCAGCCCCAGCATTTT CASSQDRTRPQPQHF
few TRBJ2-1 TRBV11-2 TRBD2 TGTGCCAGCAGCCACTCTAGCGGAAATGAGCAGTTCTTC CASSHSSGNEQFF
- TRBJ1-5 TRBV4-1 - TGCGCCAGCAGCCAAGATGCCTCGACCAATCAGCCCCAGCATTTT CASSQDASTNQPQHF
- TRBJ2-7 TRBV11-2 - TGTGCCAGCAGCTTAGAGTCACACCATCCCTACGAGCAGTACTTC CASSLESHHPYEQYF
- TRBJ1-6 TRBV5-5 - TGTGCCAGCAGCATCCTTGGACAGACGAATTCACCCCTCCACTTT CASSILGQTNSPLHF
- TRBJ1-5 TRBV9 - TGTGCCAGCAGCGCAACCGGGGGGCAGCCCCAGCATTTT CASSATGGQPQHF
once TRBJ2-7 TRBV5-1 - TGCGCCAGCAGCTTGGAACAAGACTACGAGCAGTACTTC CASSLEQDYEQYF
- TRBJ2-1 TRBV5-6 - TGTGCCAGCAGCTTGCGGAGGGGGAGATGGAATGAGCAGTTCTTC CASSLRRGRWNEQFF
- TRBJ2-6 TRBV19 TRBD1 TGTGCCAGTAATGTCTTACAGGGGACTGGGGCCAACGTCCTGACTTTC CASNVLQGTGANVLTF
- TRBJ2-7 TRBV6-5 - TGTGCCAGCAGTTACTCCCAGGGACACGAGCAGTACTTC CASSYSQGHEQYF
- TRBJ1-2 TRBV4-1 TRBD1 TGCGCCAGCAGCCCGCGGACAGGGGAATATGGCTACACCTTC CASSPRTGEYGYTF
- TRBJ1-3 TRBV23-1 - TGCGCCAGCAGTCCTACTGGGCCGGGCCACTCTGGAAACACCATATATTTT CASSPTGPGHSGNTIYF
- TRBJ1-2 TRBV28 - TGTGCCAGCAGTCTACTTCAGGGGCCCCAGGGGCTCCTTAACTATGGCTACACCTTC CASSLLQGPQGLLNYGYTF
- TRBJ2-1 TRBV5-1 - TGCGCCAGCAGCCGGACGGACTCACCCTACAATGAGCAGTTCTTC CASSRTDSPYNEQFF
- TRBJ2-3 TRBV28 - TGTGCCAGCAGTCTTAGCGGAACTCGGGGAGATACGCAGTATTTT CASSLSGTRGDTQYF
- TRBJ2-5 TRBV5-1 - TGCGCCAGCAGCCTCTTCGGCATCCAAGAGACCCAGTACTTC CASSLFGIQETQYF
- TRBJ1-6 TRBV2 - TGTGCCAGCAGGTGGGCAGGAGAGAATTCACCCCTCCACTTT CASRWAGENSPLHF
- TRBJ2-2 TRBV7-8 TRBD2 TGTGCCAGCAGCTCGGGACTAGCGGGGGGCAGCGGGGAGCTGTTTTTT CASSSGLAGGSGELFF
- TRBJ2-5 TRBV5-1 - TGCGCCAGCAGCAAGGCAGGCCTAGCGACCCAGTACTTC CASSKAGLATQYF
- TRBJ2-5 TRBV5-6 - TGTGCCAGCAAGTGGGGGCGGTACCAAGAGACCCAGTACTTC CASKWGRYQETQYF
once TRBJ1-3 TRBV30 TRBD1 TGTGCCTGTCAGGGGGGCAGGGGATTTGGAAACACCATATATTTT CACQGGRGFGNTIYF
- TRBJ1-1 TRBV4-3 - TGCGCCAGCAGCCAAAAAGGGAACACTGAAGCTTTCTTT CASSQKGNTEAFF
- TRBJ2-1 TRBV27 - TGTGCCAGCAGTTTTGGGAGGGGGGGATCCTACAATGAGCAGTTCTTC CASSFGRGGSYNEQFF
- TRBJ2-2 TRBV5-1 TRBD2 TGCGCCAGCAGCTGGGGACTAGCGGGAAGGGCCGGGGAGCTGTTTTTT CASSWGLAGRAGELFF
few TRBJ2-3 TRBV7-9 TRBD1 TGTGCCAGCAGCTTATTTTCGACAGGGGATGCAGATACGCAGTATTTT CASSLFSTGDADTQYF
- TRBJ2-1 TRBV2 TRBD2 TGTGCCAGCAGTGGAGAGCGGGGGGGACACAATGAGCAGTTCTTC CASSGERGGHNEQFF
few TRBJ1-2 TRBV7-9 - TGTGCCAGCAGCTTAGAAGGGACCGCGGGGGGCTACACCTTC CASSLEGTAGGYTF
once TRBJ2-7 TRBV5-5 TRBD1 TGTGCCAGCAGCATGGACAGGGGGTCTCAGTACGAGCAGTACTTC CASSMDRGSQYEQYF
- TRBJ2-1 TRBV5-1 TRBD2 TGCGCCGGGCGACCCGGGACTAGCGGCGGGAATGAGCAGTTCTTC CAGRPGTSGGNEQFF
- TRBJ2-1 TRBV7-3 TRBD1 TGTGCCAGCAGCTCGGACAGGGGGTCCAACAATGAGCAGTTCTTC CASSSDRGSNNEQFF
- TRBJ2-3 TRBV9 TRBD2 TGTGCCAGCAGCTTTACTAGCGGGGGATCCACAGATACGCAGTATTTT CASSFTSGGSTDTQYF
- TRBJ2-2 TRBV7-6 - TGTGCCAGCAGCCCTAGCGTGGGGGACACCGGGGAGCTGTTTTTT CASSPSVGDTGELFF
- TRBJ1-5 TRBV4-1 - TGCGCCAGCAGCCCTGAGGGAGGGGGCAATCAGCCCCAGCATTTT CASSPEGGGNQPQHF
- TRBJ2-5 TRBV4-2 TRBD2 TGTGCCAGCAGCCCGGGGGCTGGGGGGACTAGAGAAGAGACCCAGTACTTC CASSPGAGGTREETQYF
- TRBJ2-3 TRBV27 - TGTGCCAGCAGTCCCAGACAGGTCCGCACAGATACGCAGTATTTT CASSPRQVRTDTQYF
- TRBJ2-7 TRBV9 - TGTGCCAGCAGCGTAGGCCCAGGTCCGGCCTACGAGCAGTACTTC CASSVGPGPAYEQYF
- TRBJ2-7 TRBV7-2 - TGTGCCAGCAGCCCAGGGACGTGGGGTGACTACGAGCAGTACTTC CASSPGTWGDYEQYF
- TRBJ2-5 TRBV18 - TGTGCCAGCTCAGCACAGGGAGAAGAGACCCAGTACTTC CASSAQGEETQYF
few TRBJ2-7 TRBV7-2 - TGTGCCAGCAGGAAGGGTCGTTACGAGCAGTACTTC CASRKGRYEQYF